This TCR beta chain appears in the sequencing data of a study of blood T cells in healthy people across ages. V was clipped by 6 bases and J by 8 bases; unmatched bases: 6. The CDR3 is 12 residues long. Next came a second PCR, run for about 7 to 12 cycles, which used a sample-barcoded 5' primer along with a J-beta primer mix. TCRdb recomputed calls from the 5' RACE reads with MiXCR, one row per CDR3 protein. Of about 380,000 distinct CDR3 sequences in the sample, roughly half were seen once. Ten or more counts support this clonotype. This chain connects TRBV12-3 or TRBV12-4 to TRBJ2-5; TRBD1 agrees at 7 bases. The sequence came from a man in his sixties in good health. Material: blood. DNA for the CDR3: TGTGCCAGCAGCGAGGGGGCCTCAACCCAGTACTTC. The encoded protein is CASSEGASTQYF.